The source of this T cell receptor beta chain is a study of metastatic and nonmetastatic thyroid tumors. As for the study in general: Repertoire comparisons spanned blood and tumor or nodule tissue from malignant and benign thyroid patients. Broader study findings: In both blood and tumor samples, TCR beta diversity was reported significantly higher for malignant than benign nodules.

No patient received treatment before thyroid surgery. Concerning this clone: Its specificity is unknown.

Under the authors' procedure: Building a distant-metastasis classifier for papillary thyroid cancer drew on CDR3 differences across clinicopathological groups. TCRdb re-analyzed the PCR reads through MiXCR. The V and J calls and clone size come from TCRdb's table, not from the authors' own analysis. This sample has approximately 35,000 clones, with 35% to 45% found just once. The CDR3 length is 11 residues. Germline V gives CDR1 MDHEN, CDR2 SYDVKM. Trimming cost V 5 bases and J 1 base, with 2 bases left between them. The chain is built from TRBV28 and TRBJ1-1, with D unresolved. The receptor was isolated from a female donor with papillary thyroid cancer or a benign thyroid nodule (not recorded which). Some clones in this sample may be carry-over from other donors' samples. Sequencing was carried out using tumor tissue. In DNA form, the CDR3 reads TGTGCCAGCAGTGAGAACACTGAAGCTTTCTTT. This translates into CASSENTEAFF.